These T cell receptor beta chains were read from a single sample in a study of cytomegalovirus exposure and HLA in healthy donors. Using immunoSEQ multiplex PCR, the repertoire was profiled, and TCRdb retains in-frame clones only, with some absent. The profile covers around 99,000 clones, with roughly 79% appearing a single time and roughly 2.2% taken by the ten largest. Material: PBMCs. These receptors were obtained from a woman aged 25 to 39 in good health and CMV-seronegative. Both conserved end residues are part of each CDR3. The order of the fields is D gene, J gene, clone size, V gene, CDR3 DNA, CDR3 protein. D genes are given only for firm matches. Size tells how often a clone was seen (once, few, many) or the class of an expanded clone, and some rows leave it out.

-,TRBJ2-7,once,TRBV27,TGTGCCAGCAGTTTAAAGCCAACCGGCTACGAGCAGTACTTC,CASSLKPTGYEQYF
TRBD1,TRBJ2-2,-,TRBV28,TGTGCCAGCAGAAAACAGGGGGCTGGCGGGGAGCTGTTTTTT,CASRKQGAGGELFF
TRBD1,TRBJ2-3,-,TRBV2,TGTGCCAGCAGGGAAGACAGGGGGGGGAGCACAGATACGCAGTATTTT,CASREDRGGSTDTQYF
TRBD1,TRBJ1-2,-,TRBV15,TGTGCCACCAGCAGCCGGGACAGGGTCACCTTC,CATSSRDRVTF
TRBD2,TRBJ2-7,-,TRBV10-3,TGTGCCATCAGTCCACTCTCGGGACTAGCGGACGAGCAGTACTTC,CAISPLSGLADEQYF
-,TRBJ2-5,-,TRBV15,TGTGCCACCAGCAGGGACAGACAAGAGACCCAGTACTTC,CATSRDRQETQYF
TRBD1,TRBJ1-2,-,TRBV4-1,TGCGCCAGCAGCCAAGAAGGGGACAGCTTCTCAGGCTACACCTTC,CASSQEGDSFSGYTF
-,TRBJ2-7,-,TRBV11-2,TGTGCCAGCAGCTTAGAAGTAGGCAGGGGTTACGAGCAGTACTTC,CASSLEVGRGYEQYF
-,TRBJ1-2,-,TRBV18,TGTGCCAGCTCACCATCAATGGAGAGTGGCTACACCTTC,CASSPSMESGYTF
-,TRBJ1-2,-,TRBV14,TGTGCCAGCAGCCTTGGGCAGGGGACTAACTATGGCTACACCTTC,CASSLGQGTNYGYTF
-,TRBJ2-2,-,TRBV28,TGTGCCGGTGTCGCCCCGGTCACCGGGGAGCTGTTTTTT,CAGVAPVTGELFF
-,TRBJ1-2,-,TRBV7-9,TGTGCCAGCAGCTCAACAGGGCCGGGGAACTATGGCTACACCTTC,CASSSTGPGNYGYTF
-,TRBJ2-1,-,TRBV5-1,TGCGCCAGCAGCTTGCGTAGTATCCAGGAGGATGAGCAGTTCTTC,CASSLRSIQEDEQFF
TRBD1,TRBJ2-7,-,TRBV5-1,TGCGCCAGCAGATCCGGGACAGGGGCCTACGAGCAGTACTTC,CASRSGTGAYEQYF
TRBD1,TRBJ2-2,-,TRBV6-5,TGTGCCAGCAGGAGGGACAGGCGGAGCACCGGGGAGCTGTTTTTT,CASRRDRRSTGELFF
TRBD1,TRBJ1-4,few,TRBV9,TGTGCCAGCAGCCCCTCAGACAGGGGTGAAAAACTGTTTTTT,CASSPSDRGEKLFF
TRBD2,TRBJ2-1,-,TRBV7-3,TGTGCCAGCAGCCAGGGACTAGCGGAATACAATGAGCAGTTCTTC,CASSQGLAEYNEQFF
-,TRBJ2-4,-,TRBV4-2,TGTGCCAGCAGCCAAGGGGCAGGGGAGGCCAAAAACATTCAGTACTTC,CASSQGAGEAKNIQYF
-,TRBJ2-3,few,TRBV28,TGTGCCAGCAGTATTAACCAGGTGGCAGGCACAGATACGCAGTATTTT,CASSINQVAGTDTQYF
-,TRBJ1-1,few,TRBV7-6,TGTGCCAGCAGCTTAGGGGGGAGGACTGAAGCTTTCTTT,CASSLGGRTEAFF
-,TRBJ1-5,-,TRBV7-9,TGTTCCAGCAGCTCCACCCGGGTTCGCAATCAGCCCCAGCATTTT,CSSSSTRVRNQPQHF
TRBD2,TRBJ2-3,-,TRBV4-3,TGCGCCAGCAGCCAAAGACTAGCCACAGATACGCAGTATTTT,CASSQRLATDTQYF
-,TRBJ2-7,-,TRBV5-1,TGCGCCAGCAGCTTGGTGAGGGGGGAGCAGTACTTC,CASSLVRGEQYF
TRBD2,TRBJ2-1,-,TRBV6-4,TGTGCCAGCAGTGACTCGGTAGCGGGAGATAGGAATGAGCAGTTCTTC,CASSDSVAGDRNEQFF
TRBD1,TRBJ1-2,-,TRBV4-1,TGCGCCAGCAGCCATGGGACAGGGAGCCTAAGGGGCTACACCTTC,CASSHGTGSLRGYTF
TRBD1,TRBJ1-1,-,TRBV29-1,TGCAGCGTGGCGACAGGGGGCTTCGGCACTGAAGCTTTCTTT,CSVATGGFGTEAFF
-,TRBJ1-5,few,TRBV28,TGTGCCAGCAGTCACCCCCAGTCTCAGCCCCAGCATTTT,CASSHPQSQPQHF
-,TRBJ1-6,-,TRBV5-8,TGTGCCAGCAGGCGGGATTCACCCCTCCACTTT,CASRRDSPLHF
TRBD2,TRBJ2-1,-,TRBV7-9,TGTTCCAGCAGCCGCAGGTCTAGCGGGGTCTCCTACAATGAGCAGTTCTTC,CSSSRRSSGVSYNEQFF
TRBD2,TRBJ2-5,once,TRBV4-3,TGCGCCAGCAGCCAGAACCCGGGACTAGCGGGAGGGCGGGAGACCCAGTACTTC,CASSQNPGLAGGRETQYF
-,TRBJ2-1,-,TRBV11-2,TGTGCCAGCAGCCACCGCGGCGGGACTTTCTACAATGAGCAGTTCTTC,CASSHRGGTFYNEQFF
-,TRBJ1-6,-,TRBV7-6,TGTGCCAGCAGCCAGGTCGCGGGGTCCGGATCTCCCCTCCACTTT,CASSQVAGSGSPLHF
-,TRBJ1-2,-,TRBV2,TGTGCCAGCAGCCTTGGCCGCGAGAGGGGCTACACCTTC,CASSLGRERGYTF
-,TRBJ1-4,-,TRBV28,TGTGCCAGCAGGGACTCCGGGACTGGGGAAAACAATGAAAAACTGTTTTTT,CASRDSGTGENNEKLFF
-,TRBJ2-5,once,TRBV5-1,TGCGCCAGCAGCTTGACGCAGGGAGGAGGAGAGACCCAGTACTTC,CASSLTQGGGETQYF
-,TRBJ2-7,once,TRBV7-6,TGTGCCAGCAGCGAGGGTCTTACCTACGAGCAGTACTTC,CASSEGLTYEQYF
TRBD2,TRBJ2-5,-,TRBV27,TGTGCCAGCAGTTTATCGATGGTGGGCCGGGGGCGGCGGGAGGCCGCAAAGACCCAGTACTTC,CASSLSMVGRGRREAAKTQYF
TRBD2,TRBJ2-7,-,TRBV4-1,TGCGCCAGCAGCCGAGTAGGCGGGAGGGCCCGCGAGCAGTACTTC,CASSRVGGRAREQYF
-,TRBJ2-5,-,TRBV19,TGTGCCAGTAGTAGACAGTACCAAGAGACCCAGTACTTC,CASSRQYQETQYF
-,TRBJ1-5,once,TRBV5-8,TGTGCCAGCAGCTTCGGGATTAGCAATCAGCCCCAGCATTTT,CASSFGISNQPQHF
-,TRBJ1-4,-,TRBV6-1,TGTGCCAGCAGTGAAGCGCTAGGAACGGCGACTAATGAAAAACTGTTTTTT,CASSEALGTATNEKLFF
-,TRBJ2-3,-,TRBV10-3,TGTGCCATCAATGAGAGGAGCCTCACAGATACGCAGTATTTT,CAINERSLTDTQYF